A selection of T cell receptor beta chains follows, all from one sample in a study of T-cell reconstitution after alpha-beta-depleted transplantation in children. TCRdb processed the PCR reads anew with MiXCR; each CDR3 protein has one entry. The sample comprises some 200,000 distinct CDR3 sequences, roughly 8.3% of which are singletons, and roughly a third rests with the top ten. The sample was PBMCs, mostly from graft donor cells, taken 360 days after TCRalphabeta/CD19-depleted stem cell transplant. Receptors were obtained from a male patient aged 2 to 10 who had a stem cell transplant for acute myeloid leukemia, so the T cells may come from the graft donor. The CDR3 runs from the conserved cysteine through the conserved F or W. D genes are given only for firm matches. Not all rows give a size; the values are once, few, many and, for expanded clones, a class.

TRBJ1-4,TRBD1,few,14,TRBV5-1,CASSKDRGYEKLFF,TGCGCCAGCTCAAAGGACAGGGGTTATGAAAAACTGTTTTTT
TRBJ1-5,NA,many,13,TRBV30,CAWSVQGNQPQHF,TGTGCCTGGAGTGTACAGGGCAATCAGCCCCAGCATTTT
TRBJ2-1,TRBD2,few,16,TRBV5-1,CASSPIAGRSYNEQFF,TGCGCCAGCAGCCCAATAGCGGGAAGATCCTACAATGAGCAGTTCTTC
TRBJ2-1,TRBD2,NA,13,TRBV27,CASSALASNEQFF,TGTGCCAGCAGTGCACTAGCGTCCAATGAGCAGTTCTTC
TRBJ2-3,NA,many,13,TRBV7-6,CASSWANTDTQYF,TGTGCCAGCAGCTGGGCGAACACAGATACGCAGTATTTT
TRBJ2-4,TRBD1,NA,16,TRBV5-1,CASSFGTDILKNIQYF,TGCGCCAGCAGCTTCGGGACAGACATCCTAAAAAACATTCAGTACTTC
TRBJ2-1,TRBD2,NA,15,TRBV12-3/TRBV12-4,CASSLVAGGQGEQFF,TGTGCCAGCAGTTTAGTAGCGGGGGGGCAAGGTGAGCAGTTCTTC
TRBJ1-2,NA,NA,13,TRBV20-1,CSARVAGNYGYTF,TGCAGTGCTAGAGTCGCAGGGAACTATGGCTACACCTTC
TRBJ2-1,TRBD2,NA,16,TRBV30,CAWSAFSGRANNEQFF,TGTGCCTGGAGTGCCTTTAGCGGGAGGGCCAACAATGAGCAGTTCTTC
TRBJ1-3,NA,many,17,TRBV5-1,CASSLARQGRSGNTIYF,TGCGCCAGCAGCTTGGCCCGGCAGGGGAGGTCTGGAAACACCATATATTTT
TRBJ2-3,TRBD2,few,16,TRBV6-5,CASSYSTGGPPDTQYF,TGTGCCAGCAGTTACTCGACGGGAGGGCCCCCAGATACGCAGTATTTT
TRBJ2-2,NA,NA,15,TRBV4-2,CASSQPDRNTGELFF,TGTGCCAGCAGCCAACCCGACCGAAACACCGGGGAGCTGTTTTTT
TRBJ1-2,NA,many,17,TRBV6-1,CASIPIAGWGLDYGYTF,TGTGCCAGCATCCCAATCGCGGGGTGGGGTTTGGACTATGGCTACACCTTC
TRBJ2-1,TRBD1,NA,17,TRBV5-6,CASSRETGTVRYNEQFF,TGTGCCAGCAGCCGAGAAACCGGGACAGTAAGATACAATGAGCAGTTCTTC
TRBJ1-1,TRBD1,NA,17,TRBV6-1,CASSLRGTFFMNTEAFF,TGTGCCAGCAGCCTCAGGGGGACTTTTTTCATGAACACTGAAGCTTTCTTT
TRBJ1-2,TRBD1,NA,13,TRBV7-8,CASSSLGTGLFVF,TGTGCCAGCAGCTCACTCGGGACAGGGCTGTTCGTCTTC
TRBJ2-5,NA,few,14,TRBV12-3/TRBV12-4,CASSLGPNEETQYF,TGTGCCAGCAGCCTTGGGCCCAACGAAGAGACCCAGTACTTC
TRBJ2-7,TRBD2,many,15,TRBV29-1,CSVAGFASGSFQQYF,TGCAGCGTTGCTGGGTTTGCTAGCGGGAGCTTCCAGCAGTACTTC
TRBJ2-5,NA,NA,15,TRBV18,CASSPPAGKSGTQYF,TGTGCCAGCTCACCCCCGGCCGGCAAAAGTGGGACCCAGTACTTC
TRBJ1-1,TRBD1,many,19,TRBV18,CASSPGAGTGDFANTEAFF,TGTGCCAGCTCACCGGGTGCCGGGACAGGGGATTTTGCGAACACTGAAGCTTTCTTT
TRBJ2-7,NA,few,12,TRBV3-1,CASSHWGYEQYF,TGTGCCAGCAGCCACTGGGGGTACGAGCAGTACTTC
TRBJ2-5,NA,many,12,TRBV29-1,CSVETGSETQYF,TGCAGCGTTGAAACAGGGTCAGAGACCCAGTACTTC
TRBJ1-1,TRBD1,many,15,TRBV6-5,CASSYSPGQGSEAFF,TGTGCCAGCAGTTACTCGCCGGGACAGGGTTCTGAAGCTTTCTTT
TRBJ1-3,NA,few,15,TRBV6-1,CASTNSGVGGNTIYF,TGTGCCAGCACAAACTCAGGGGTTGGCGGAAACACCATATATTTT
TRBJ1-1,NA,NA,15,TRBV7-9,CASSLRPGRGTEAFF,TGTGCCAGCAGCTTAAGGCCCGGTAGGGGCACTGAAGCTTTCTTT
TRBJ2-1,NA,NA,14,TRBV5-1,CASSTDWRDNEQFF,TGCGCCAGCAGCACCGACTGGCGGGACAATGAGCAGTTCTTC
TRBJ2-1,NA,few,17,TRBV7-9,CASSSQGHPRGWNEQFF,TGTGCCAGCAGCTCACAAGGGCACCCGAGGGGTTGGAATGAGCAGTTCTTC
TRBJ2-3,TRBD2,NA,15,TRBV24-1,CATSVGSGGTDTQYF,TGTGCCACCAGTGTAGGTAGCGGGGGAACAGATACGCAGTATTTT
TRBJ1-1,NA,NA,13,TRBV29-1,CSVKRWGNTEAFF,TGCAGCGTCAAAAGATGGGGGAACACTGAAGCTTTCTTT
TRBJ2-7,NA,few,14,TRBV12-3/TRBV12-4,CASSSDREGYEQYF,TGTGCCAGCAGTTCGGACAGGGAGGGCTACGAGCAGTACTTC
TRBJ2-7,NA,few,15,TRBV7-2,CASSSPRDNTYEQYF,TGTGCCAGCAGCTCCCCTCGGGACAACACCTACGAGCAGTACTTC
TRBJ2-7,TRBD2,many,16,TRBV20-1,CSARVLLGLETYEQYF,TGCAGTGCTAGAGTCTTATTGGGACTAGAGACCTACGAGCAGTACTTC
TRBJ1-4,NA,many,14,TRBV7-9,CASSLGGDVKKLFF,TGTGCCAGCAGCTTAGGGGGGGACGTGAAAAAACTGTTTTTT
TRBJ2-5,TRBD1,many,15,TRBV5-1,CASSFRGPYQETQYF,TGCGCCAGCAGCTTTAGGGGGCCGTACCAAGAGACCCAGTACTTC
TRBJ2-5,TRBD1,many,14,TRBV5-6,CASSRRDRGETQYF,TGTGCCAGCAGCCGTAGGGACAGAGGAGAGACCCAGTACTTC
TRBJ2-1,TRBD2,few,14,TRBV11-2,CASSLGPSGNEQFF,TGTGCCAGCAGCTTAGGGCCTAGCGGCAATGAGCAGTTCTTC
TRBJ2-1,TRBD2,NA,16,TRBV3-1,CASSLTVAGVGNEQFF,TGTGCCAGCAGTCTGACTGTAGCGGGAGTAGGTAATGAGCAGTTCTTC
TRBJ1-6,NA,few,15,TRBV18,CASSPDSSFDSPLHF,TGTGCCAGCTCACCAGATTCGAGTTTTGATTCACCCCTCCACTTT
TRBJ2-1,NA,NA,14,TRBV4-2,CASSQVGRGNEQFF,TGTGCCAGCAGCCAAGTAGGCAGGGGCAATGAGCAGTTCTTC